This is a list of T cell receptor beta chains from one sample in a study of T cell responses to AZD1222 COVID-19 vaccine. Measured with immunoSEQ multiplex PCR; TCRdb has only the in-frame clones, and not every one. The table lists around 150,000 clones, 70% to 90% of them singletons, with 3% to 3.5% in the top ten. This specimen was peripheral blood, taken on day 0 of MenACWY control vaccination. The receptors stem from an adult in good health. CDR3s include the opening cysteine and the closing phenylalanine or tryptophan. The D gene is left open where the match is weak. The listing skips clone size in some rows; elsewhere it reads once, few, many or a size class.

.	TRBV12-5	16	TRBJ2-2	TRBD1	TGTGCTAGTGGTTTGTCGGGACAGGGTTGGACCGGGGAGCTGTTTTTT	CASGLSGQGWTGELFF
.	TRBV3-1/TRBV3-2	13	TRBJ2-7	TRBD1	TGTGCCAGCAGCCAAGACCCCAGGGGGGAGCAGTACTTC	CASSQDPRGEQYF
.	TRBV10-3	14	TRBJ1-1	TRBD1	TGTGCCATCAGGGACAGGGAATCGTACACTGAAGCTTTCTTT	CAIRDRESYTEAFF
few	TRBV7-8	13	TRBJ2-3	.	TGTGCCAGCAGCGTACTCAGAGGAGATACGCAGTATTTT	CASSVLRGDTQYF
.	TRBV5-1	16	TRBJ2-1	TRBD2	TGCGCCAGCAGCTTGTCTAGCGGAGGGGCCTACAATGAGCAGTTCTTC	CASSLSSGGAYNEQFF
few	TRBV5-6	16	TRBJ2-2	TRBD1	TGTGCCAGCAGCTTTTATGACAGGGATAGTACCGGGGAGCTGTTTTTT	CASSFYDRDSTGELFF
.	TRBV7-3	13	TRBJ2-1	.	TGTGCCAGCAGCTTATCGGACTCCAATGAGCAGTTCTTC	CASSLSDSNEQFF
.	TRBV7-9	14	TRBJ1-2	.	TGTGCCAGCAGCTTCCCTCAAAAGCCTCGGGGCTACACCTTC	CASSFPQKPRGYTF
.	TRBV12-5	16	TRBJ2-7	TRBD2	TGTGCTAGTGGTTCCCTCGTGGGGAGGGTACCTTACGAGCAGTACTTC	CASGSLVGRVPYEQYF
.	TRBV28	14	TRBJ2-3	.	TGTGCCACCCTGACACAGGGTCGCGCAGATACGCAGTATTTT	CATLTQGRADTQYF
few	TRBV2	16	TRBJ2-2	TRBD1	TGTGCCAGCAGTGAACCGGGACAGGGGATTTCCGGGGAGCTGTTTTTT	CASSEPGQGISGELFF
.	TRBV29-1	13	TRBJ1-1	TRBD1	TGCAGCGTCCGGGACAGACGGGACACTGAAGCTTTCTTT	CSVRDRRDTEAFF
.	TRBV5-6	14	TRBJ1-5	TRBD1	TGTGCCAGCAGCTTGTCAGGGGGCGATCAGCCCCAGCATTTT	CASSLSGGDQPQHF
.	TRBV19	12	TRBJ1-5	.	TGTGCCAGTAGTATCGGGTTACAGCCCCAGCATTTT	CASSIGLQPQHF
.	TRBV4-3	17	TRBJ1-3	TRBD1	TGCGCCAGCAGCCAAGGTGGCAGGGGGCGCGGAGAAAACACCATATATTTT	CASSQGGRGRGENTIYF
.	TRBV27	13	TRBJ2-7	.	TGTGCCAGCAGTTTAAGCAGGGACTACGAGCAGTACTTC	CASSLSRDYEQYF
.	TRBV7-3	14	TRBJ2-3	.	TGTGCCAGCAGCCTGGGAGGATACACAGATACGCAGTATTTT	CASSLGGYTDTQYF